Each of the 17 T cell receptor beta chains below was sequenced from the same sample in a study of chemoradiotherapy in HPV16-positive cancers. Generated by immunoSEQ multiplex PCR, the TCRdb table keeps only in-frame clones and is missing some. The sample carries fewer than 70,000 clones, roughly 90% recorded once. The specimen comprised blood, sampled from a patient who underwent chemoradiotherapy. Every receptor here comes from a human donor with HPV-associated anogenital cancer.

This sequence joins TRBV29-1 and TRBJ1-1; D ambiguous. V lost 7 bases and J lost 0, with 9 bases in between. Per the germline V gene, CDR1 is SQVTM and CDR2 is ANQGSEA. The CDR3 has 12 residues. The CDR3 spells CSAEQMNTEAFF. DNA for the CDR3: TGCAGCGCCGAACAGATGAACACTGAAGCTTTCTTT.

This rearrangement joins TRBV7-9 to TRBJ1-1; D call uncertain. Germline V gene sequence: CDR1 SEHNR, CDR2 FQNEAQ (reference sequence). The CDR3 has 9 amino acids. CDR3 loop: CATNTEAFF. The CDR3 DNA sequence: TGTGCGACCAACACTGAAGCTTTCTTT.

This clone was picked up one time. The chain links TRBV18 to TRBJ2-7; D perhaps matches TRBD2 (6 bases). The CDR3 runs 15 residues. The V end was cut by 3 bases, the J end by 2 bases, with 14 bases between. Germline V gives CDR1 KGHSH, CDR2 LQKENI. CDR3 in amino acids: CASSPAGGETYEQYF. CDR3 coding DNA: TGTGCCAGCTCACCGGCGGGCGGGGAGACCTACGAGCAGTACTTC.

The V and J genes are TRBV9 and TRBJ1-6, with TRBD1 as a possible D gene (6 bases). V was trimmed by 1 base and J by 6 bases, leaving 14 bases between them. Germline CDR1 and CDR2: SGDLS and YYNGEE. The CDR3 consists of 16 residues. The CDR3 here is CASSVLPDSRNSPLHF. The DNA of the CDR3 is TGTGCCAGCAGCGTATTACCGGACAGTCGTAATTCACCCCTCCACTTT.

The chain recombines TRBV4-2 with TRBJ1-2; 7 positions agree with TRBD1. The CDR3 has 18 residues. V shed 0 bases and J 5 bases; nucleotides not matched to a gene: 15. Germline CDR1 and CDR2: LGHNA and YNFKEQ. The CDR3 here is CASSQEPGQIGSIYGYTF. The DNA for the CDR3 is TGTGCCAGCAGCCAAGAACCGGGACAGATAGGATCTATTTATGGCTACACCTTC.

This chain links TRBV6-1 with TRBJ2-5; D possibly corresponds to TRBD1 (5 bases). This CDR3 has 13 amino acids. V was shortened by 6 bases and J by 5 bases, with 13 bases between the two germline ends. Germline V gene lookup returns CDR1 MNHNS and CDR2 SASEGT. This CDR3 reads CASSRAPGETQYF. The CDR3 nucleotides are TGTGCCAGCAGCAGGGCTCCAGGGGAGACCCAGTACTTC.

The chain joins TRBV7-3 to TRBJ2-3, with 12 bases matching TRBD2. Germline V CDR1 and CDR2: SGHTA, FQGTGA. CDR3 length: 17 amino acids. V trimming: 2 bases; J trimming: 4 bases; junction bases outside the gene matches: 7. The CDR3 nucleotides are TGTGCCAGCAGCTTAGATCTAGCGGGAGGGATAGCAGATACGCAGTATTTT. Protein product: CASSLDLAGGIADTQYF.

This chain connects TRBV18 to TRBJ2-4, with a possible D match to TRBD2 (5 bases). CDR3 size: 13 residues. Germline CDR1 is KGHSH and CDR2 is LQKENI. V lost 5 bases, J lost 8 bases, and 13 bases lay in between. This CDR3 is CASSNTAGDIQYF. The DNA of the CDR3 is TGTGCCAGCTCAAATACGGCGGGCGACATTCAGTACTTC.

The chain links TRBV13 to TRBJ2-3, with 8 bases lining up with TRBD1. The CDR3 consists of 14 residues. V dropped 4 bases and J dropped 4; count of bases not matched to a gene: 4. Germline-derived CDR1 and CDR2 are PRHDT and FYEKMQ (reference sequence). The chain's CDR3 is CASSSRQGSDTQYF. The CDR3 nucleotides read TGTGCCAGCAGCTCTCGACAGGGGTCAGATACGCAGTATTTT.

This clone occurred once. The V call is TRBV6-1, the J call TRBJ1-1; D may be TRBD1 (6 bases). CDR1 MNHNS and CDR2 SASEGT come from the germline V gene. V lost 0 bases and J 5 bases, leaving 7 bases between the germline ends. This CDR3 spans 13 amino acids. As DNA, the CDR3 is TGTGCCAGCAGTGAAGCAGGGGGGACTGAAGCTTTCTTT. Its protein product is CASSEAGGTEAFF.

The chain joins TRBV5-1 to TRBJ1-6, with a tentative D call TRBD1 (5 bases). The germline V gene encodes CDR1 SGHRS and CDR2 YFSETQ. V was trimmed by 2 bases and J by 10 bases, leaving 16 bases between them. This CDR3 is built from 15 residues. The CDR3 bases are TGCGCCAGCAGCTTTAACTCCCCGAGGGACTCACCCCTCCACTTT. The encoded protein is CASSFNSPRDSPLHF.

In this sample, this clone turned up once. The genes are TRBV13 and TRBJ1-1; maybe TRBD1 (5 bases). Trimming took off 5 bases at V and 4 bases at J, with 17 bases between the two ends. Germline lookup yields CDR1 PRHDT and CDR2 FYEKMQ (reference sequence). The CDR3 is 15 residues long. The CDR3 DNA is TGTGCCAGCAGCCCAGGGAGTATGGGGAGCACTGAAGCTTTCTTT. It yields the protein CASSPGSMGSTEAFF.

The V and J genes are TRBV15 and TRBJ2-7, with 9 bases aligning to TRBD2. This CDR3 spans 14 amino acids. Germline V gives CDR1 LNHNV, CDR2 YYDKDF (reference sequence). Trimming removed 5 bases from V and 2 bases from J; junction bases left unmatched: 4. CDR3 sequence: CATSGGGEAYEQYF. Here the CDR3 DNA reads TGTGCCACCAGCGGCGGGGGGGAGGCCTACGAGCAGTACTTC.

The rearrangement joins TRBV18 to TRBJ2-7; tentatively, D is TRBD1 (5 bases). CDR1 is KGHSH, CDR2 LQKENI, per germline. The CDR3 is 14 amino acids. Trimming removed 2 bases from V and 6 bases from J, with 14 bases in between. CDR3 sequence (DNA): TGTGCCAGCTCACCAGAGGCAGGGCCGGGCGAGCAGTACTTC. Encoded protein: CASSPEAGPGEQYF.

The chain links TRBV7-8 to TRBJ2-3; 9 bases align to TRBD2. Germline V CDR1 and CDR2: SGHVS, FQNEAQ. This CDR3 has 15 residues. The V gene end was trimmed by 8 bases and the J gene end by 0 bases; junction bases not matched to a gene: 6. The CDR3: CASGSSGVSTDTQYF. The CDR3 region has the DNA TGTGCCAGCGGCTCTAGCGGGGTTAGCACAGATACGCAGTATTTT.

The V and J genes are TRBV7-8 and TRBJ1-4; no reliable D call. Trimming removed 1 base at V and 8 bases at J, with 5 bases between. Germline-derived CDR1 and CDR2 are SGHVS and FQNEAQ. This CDR3 is 12 amino acids long. The CDR3 spells CASSLVREKLFF. The CDR3 bases are TGTGCCAGCAGCTTAGTGCGAGAAAAACTGTTTTTT.

The chain combines TRBV30 with TRBJ2-6, with D unresolved. This CDR3 is built from 13 residues. Germline V gene data show CDR1 as GTSNPN and CDR2 as SVGIG (reference sequence). V shed 5 bases and J shed 0 bases, with 5 bases lying between them. CDR3 DNA: TGTGCCTGGGATGGCTCTGGGGCCAACGTCCTGACTTTC. Encoded protein: CAWDGSGANVLTF.